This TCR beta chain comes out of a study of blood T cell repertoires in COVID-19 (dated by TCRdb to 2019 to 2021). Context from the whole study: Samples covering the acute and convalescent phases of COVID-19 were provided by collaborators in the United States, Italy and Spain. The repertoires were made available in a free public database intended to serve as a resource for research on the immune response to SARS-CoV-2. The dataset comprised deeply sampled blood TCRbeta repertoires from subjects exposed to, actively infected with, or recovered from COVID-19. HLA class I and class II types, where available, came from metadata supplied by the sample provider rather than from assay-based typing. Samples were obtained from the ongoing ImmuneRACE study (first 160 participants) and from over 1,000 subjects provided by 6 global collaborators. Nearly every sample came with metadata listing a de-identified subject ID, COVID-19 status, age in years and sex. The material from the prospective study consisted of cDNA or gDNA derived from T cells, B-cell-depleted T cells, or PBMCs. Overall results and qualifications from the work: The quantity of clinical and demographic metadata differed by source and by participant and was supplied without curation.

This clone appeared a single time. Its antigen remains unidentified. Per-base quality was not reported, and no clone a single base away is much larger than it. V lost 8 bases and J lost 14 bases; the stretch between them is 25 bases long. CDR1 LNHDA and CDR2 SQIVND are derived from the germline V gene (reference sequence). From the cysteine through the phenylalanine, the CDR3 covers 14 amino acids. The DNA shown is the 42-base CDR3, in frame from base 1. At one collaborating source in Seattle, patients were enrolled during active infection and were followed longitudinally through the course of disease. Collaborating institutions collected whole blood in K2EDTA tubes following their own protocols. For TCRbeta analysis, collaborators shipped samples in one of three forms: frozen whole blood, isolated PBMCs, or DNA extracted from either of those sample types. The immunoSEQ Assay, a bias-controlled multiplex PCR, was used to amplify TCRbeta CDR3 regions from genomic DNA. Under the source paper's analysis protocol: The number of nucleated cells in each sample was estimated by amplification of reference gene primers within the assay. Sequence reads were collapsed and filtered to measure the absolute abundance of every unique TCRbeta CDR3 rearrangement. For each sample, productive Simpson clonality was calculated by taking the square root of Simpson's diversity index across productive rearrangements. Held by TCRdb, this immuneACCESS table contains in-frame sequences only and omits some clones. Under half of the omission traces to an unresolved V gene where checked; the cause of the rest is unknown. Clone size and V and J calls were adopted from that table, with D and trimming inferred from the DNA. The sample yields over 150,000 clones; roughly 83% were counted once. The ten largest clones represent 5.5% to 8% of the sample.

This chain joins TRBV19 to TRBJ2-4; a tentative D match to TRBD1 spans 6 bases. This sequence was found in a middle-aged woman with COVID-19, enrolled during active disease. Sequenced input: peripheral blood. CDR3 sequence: CASRPEFQGRGKYF. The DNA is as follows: TGTGCCAGTCGCCCTGAGTTCCAGGGGCGAGGGAAGTACTTC.